These 8 T cell receptor beta chains were sequenced from one sample in a study of T-cell reconstitution after alpha-beta-depleted transplantation in children. TCRbeta library preparation incorporated unique molecular identifiers. TCRdb analysed the PCR reads with MiXCR anew, one entry per CDR3 protein. This sample has about 240,000 distinct CDR3 sequences; about 26% occur once, and the top ten carry roughly 2.7%. The sample was PBMCs, taken before TCRalphabeta/CD19-depleted stem cell transplant. Every receptor here comes from a girl aged 2 to 9 with Fanconi anemia, due to receive a stem cell transplant.

The chain carries TRBV18 and TRBJ2-5; D gene uncertain. The CDR3 has 14 amino acids. The germline gives CDR1 KGHSH, CDR2 LQKENI. The germline V and J ends were trimmed by 2 bases and 5 bases, with 12 bases remaining between them. The CDR3 DNA follows: TGTGCCAGCTCACCAGGGGTTGGGCCGGAGACCCAGTACTTC. Its protein product is CASSPGVGPETQYF.

This clonotype was detected many times. The chain is built from TRBV5-1 and TRBJ2-6, with 7 nucleotides matching TRBD1. Germline trimming cut 4 bases from V and 4 bases from J; bases unmatched to any gene: 8. The CDR3 totals 16 residues. Germline V gene data show CDR1 as SGHRS and CDR2 as YFSETQ. As DNA, the CDR3 is TGCGCCAGCAGCGCAGACAGGGTGGACGGGGCCAACGTCCTGACTTTC. Its protein is CASSADRVDGANVLTF.

V usage is TRBV4-2 and J usage is TRBJ2-1; 12 bases agree with TRBD2. The CDR3 covers 16 residues. After removal of 4 bases from V and 5 bases from J, the junction contained 6 bases not matched to a gene. Germline V lookup: CDR1 LGHNA, CDR2 YNFKEQ. The CDR3 here is CASSRWTSGDDNEQFF. In nucleotides, the CDR3 is TGTGCCAGCAGCCGATGGACTAGCGGGGACGACAATGAGCAGTTCTTC.

The chain combines TRBV20-1 with TRBJ2-7; D gene ambiguous. Germline-derived CDR1 and CDR2 are DFQATT and SNEGSKA (reference sequence). The CDR3 contains 14 residues. Between the trimmed V and J ends, which lost 6 bases and 2 bases, there was a span of 17 bases. This chain's CDR3 is CSASRVLFTYEQYF. CDR3 DNA: TGCAGTGCCAGTCGCGTATTATTTACCTACGAGCAGTACTTC.

This clonotype was observed many times. The V call is TRBV6-1, the J call TRBJ2-1; 7 bases line up with TRBD1. With 6 bases clipped from V and 0 bases from J, the junction kept 14 bases outside the gene matches. This CDR3 contains 18 residues. Germline loops: CDR1 MNHNS, CDR2 SASEGT. The CDR3 reads CASSPIDRVPSSYNEQFF. In DNA, the CDR3 is TGTGCCAGCAGCCCTATCGACAGGGTTCCTAGCTCCTACAATGAGCAGTTCTTC.

This clonotype was observed at least ten times. The genes are TRBV4-2 and TRBJ2-4; D is undetermined. Germline CDR1 LGHNA, CDR2 YNFKEQ. The CDR3 sequence is 14 residues long. The V end was cut by 0 bases, the J end by 0 bases, with 3 bases between. The CDR3 loop reads CASSQELAKNIQYF. CDR3 sequence (DNA): TGTGCCAGCAGCCAAGAACTAGCCAAAAACATTCAGTACTTC.

This clonotype was seen more than once but under ten times. The CDR3 nucleotides are TGTGCCAGCAGTCCGAGACAACTCTACGAGCAGTACTTC. Encoded protein: CASSPRQLYEQYF. The chain recombines TRBV28 with TRBJ2-7; D gene uncertain. Germline V CDR1 and CDR2: MDHEN, SYDVKM. This CDR3 is 13 amino acids long. V was cut by 5 bases and J by 3 bases, with 11 bases left in between.

Ten or more counts support this clonotype. The chain employs TRBV2 and TRBJ1-1; D is perhaps TRBD1 (6 bases). The germline V and J ends were trimmed by 6 bases and 1 base, with 12 bases remaining between them. The CDR3 covers 14 residues. Germline V gene data show CDR1 as SNHLY and CDR2 as FYNNEI. CDR3 nucleotide sequence: TGTGCCAGCAGCCTTGAGGGGGAGAACACTGAAGCTTTCTTT. Translation gives CASSLEGENTEAFF.